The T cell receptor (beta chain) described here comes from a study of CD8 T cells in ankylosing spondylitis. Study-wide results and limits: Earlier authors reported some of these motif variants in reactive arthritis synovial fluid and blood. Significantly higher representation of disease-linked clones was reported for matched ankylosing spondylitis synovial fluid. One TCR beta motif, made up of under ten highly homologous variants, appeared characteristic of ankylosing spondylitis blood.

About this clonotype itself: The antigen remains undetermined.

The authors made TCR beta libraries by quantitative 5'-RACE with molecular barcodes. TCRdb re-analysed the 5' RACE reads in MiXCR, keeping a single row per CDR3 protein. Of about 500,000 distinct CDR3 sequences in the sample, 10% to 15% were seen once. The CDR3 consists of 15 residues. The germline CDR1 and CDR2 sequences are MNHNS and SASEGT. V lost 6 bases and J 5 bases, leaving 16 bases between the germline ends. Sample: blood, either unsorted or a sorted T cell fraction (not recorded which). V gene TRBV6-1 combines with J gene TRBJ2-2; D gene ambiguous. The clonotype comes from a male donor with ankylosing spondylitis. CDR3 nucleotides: TGTGCCAGCAGCGAGCTCTCAGTTGGGACCGGGGAGCTGTTTTTT. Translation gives CASSELSVGTGELFF.